Presented here are 27 T cell receptor beta chains from one specimen sequenced in a study of spatial heterogeneity in lung cancer. Time point indicated: sample taken at primary tumor resection. From tumor, nontumor lung or frozen PBMC, whole RNA was taken unsorted for sequencing. TCRdb used MiXCR to reprocess the 5' RACE reads, holding one entry per CDR3 protein. The sample holds around 45,000 distinct CDR3 sequences, roughly an eighth seen once. Sequencing was performed on PBMCs, taken at surgery. These receptors were obtained from a male donor with early-stage non-small cell lung cancer.

V is TRBV7-2 and J is TRBJ1-2, with unresolved D. Germline CDR1 is SGHTA and CDR2 is FQGNSA. This CDR3 contains 15 residues. V lost 0 bases and J 4 bases, leaving 12 bases between the germline ends. This CDR3 is CASSLARRSSYGYTF. CDR3 nucleotide sequence: TGTGCCAGCAGCTTAGCGCGTCGGTCCTCCTATGGCTACACCTTC. Full variable domain (rest looked up from reference TRBV7-2 and TRBJ1-2): GAGVSQSPSNKVTEKGKDVELRCDPISGHTALYWYRQSLGQGLEFLIYFQGNSAPDKSGLPSDRFSAERTGGSVSTLTIQRTQQEDSAVYLCASSLARRSSYGYTFGSGTRLTVV.

This clonotype was seen a handful of times. This chain joins TRBV20-1 and TRBJ2-7, with D possibly being TRBD1 or TRBD2 (5 bases each). CDR1 and CDR2 from the germline V gene are DFQATT and SNEGSKA (reference sequence). Trimming cost V 7 bases and J 0 bases, with 13 bases left between them. The CDR3 covers 13 residues. The CDR3 loop reads CSVPGRSSYEQYF. The CDR3 nucleotides are TGCAGTGTCCCGGGACGGAGCTCCTACGAGCAGTACTTC.

This clonotype was seen a handful of times. V usage is TRBV5-1 and J usage is TRBJ2-3; the D is unclear. V was clipped by 0 bases and J by 4 bases, with 3 bases between them. This CDR3 spans 12 amino acids. Germline loops: CDR1 SGHRS, CDR2 YFSETQ. The CDR3 spells CASSLEADTQYF. Here the CDR3 DNA reads TGCGCCAGCAGCTTGGAGGCAGATACGCAGTATTTT.

There are a few counts of this clonotype. V gene TRBV6-2 or TRBV6-3 combines with J gene TRBJ2-1; D call uncertain. The V gene's germline CDR1 is MNHEY and CDR2 SVGEGT. This CDR3 region has 13 residues. V dropped 6 bases and J dropped 6 bases, with 12 bases sitting between them. CDR3 region: CASRYGPGNEQFF. The DNA for the CDR3 is TGTGCCAGCAGATACGGGCCGGGCAATGAGCAGTTCTTC.

This clonotype was seen only a few times. The chain couples TRBV20-1 to TRBJ1-1; D is undetermined. The CDR3 has 11 residues. Per the germline V gene, CDR1 is DFQATT and CDR2 is SNEGSKA (reference sequence). The germline V and J ends were trimmed by 4 bases and 1 base, with 4 bases remaining between them. CDR3 loop: CSATQNTEAFF. CDR3 sequence (DNA): TGCAGTGCTACGCAGAACACTGAAGCTTTCTTT.

This clonotype was detected many times. The V gene is TRBV4-1, the J gene TRBJ2-2; D remains ambiguous. Germline CDR1 MGHRA, CDR2 YSYEKL. Deletions cut 4 bases from V and 7 bases from J, with 7 bases between. The CDR3 has 12 amino acids. CDR3 in DNA: TGCGCCAGCAGCCTCGGCGTCGGGGAGCTGTTTTTT. This sequence encodes CASSLGVGELFF.

This clonotype was detected only a few times. The chain combines TRBV15 with TRBJ2-1; D possibly corresponds to TRBD2 (5 bases). Trimming took off 0 bases at V and 2 bases at J, with 14 bases between the two ends. Germline CDR1 is LNHNV and CDR2 is YYDKDF (reference sequence). This CDR3 is built from 17 residues. The CDR3 sequence: CATSRDQRDFPYNEQFF. In DNA, the CDR3 is TGTGCCACCAGCAGAGATCAGAGGGATTTCCCCTACAATGAGCAGTTCTTC.

The rearrangement uses TRBV12-3 or TRBV12-4 and TRBJ2-5, with 9 nucleotides matching TRBD2. The V gene end was trimmed by 5 bases and the J gene end by 2 bases; junction bases not matched to a gene: 9. This CDR3 is 16 amino acids long. The CDR3 protein is CASSPSMSGGQETQYF. In DNA form, the CDR3 reads TGTGCCAGCAGTCCGAGCATGAGCGGGGGGCAAGAGACCCAGTACTTC.

V and J are TRBV5-4 and TRBJ1-1; D unresolved. The CDR3 loop spans 13 amino acids. The germline gives CDR1 SGHNT, CDR2 YYREEE (reference sequence). Deletions cut 7 bases from V and 0 bases from J, with 10 bases between. The CDR3 loop is CASGDGLNTEAFF. CDR3 sequence (DNA): TGTGCCAGCGGCGACGGCTTGAACACTGAAGCTTTCTTT.

This clonotype has at least ten counts. The rearrangement links TRBV20-1 to TRBJ2-3; D might be TRBD2 (6 bases). Germline CDR1 and CDR2: DFQATT and SNEGSKA (reference sequence). V dropped 3 bases and J dropped 7 bases, with 14 bases sitting between them. This CDR3 contains 13 residues. CDR3 DNA: TGCAGTGCTAGCCCGGGACTGGCAAATACGCAGTATTTT. Protein sequence: CSASPGLANTQYF.

This clonotype was seen more than once but under ten times. This rearrangement joins TRBV29-1 to TRBJ2-3; 8 bases match TRBD1. V shed 3 bases and J 2 bases; nucleotides not matched to a gene: 4. Germline CDR1 SQVTM, CDR2 ANQGSEA. This CDR3 is 14 amino acids long. The DNA for the CDR3 is TGCAGCGTTGATAACAGGGGGGCCACAGATACGCAGTATTTT. As protein: CSVDNRGATDTQYF.

CDR3 region: CASSQAASGRGTDTQYF. In nucleotides, the CDR3 is TGTGCCAGCAGCCAGGCCGCTAGCGGGAGAGGCACAGATACGCAGTATTTT. J is TRBJ2-3 and V is TRBV4-2; 10 nucleotides agree with TRBD2. The V segment lost 3 bases and the J segment 1 base; nucleotides outside the gene matches: 7. The CDR3 totals 17 residues. Germline V CDR1 and CDR2: LGHNA, YNFKEQ.

This sequence joins TRBV3-1 and TRBJ1-2, with no clear D. Germline values: CDR1 LGHDT, CDR2 YNNKEL (reference sequence). V lost 1 base, J lost 6 bases, and 18 bases lay in between. This CDR3 is 16 amino acids long. In nucleotides, the CDR3 is TGTGCCAGCAGCCAAGGAATAAATCTCAGTCCACATGGCTACACCTTC. Protein: CASSQGINLSPHGYTF.

This clonotype was seen a few times. The chain employs TRBV28 and TRBJ1-5; D perhaps matches TRBD1 (5 bases). This CDR3 is 14 amino acids long. Germline assignment: CDR1 MDHEN and CDR2 SYDVKM. The V end lost 5 bases, the J end lost 8 bases, and 16 bases lay between the germline ends. The CDR3 sequence is CASSPQGTLEPQHF. The CDR3 coding sequence is TGTGCCAGCAGTCCCCAAGGGACCCTCGAGCCCCAGCATTTT.

This clonotype showed up many times. The rearrangement links TRBV5-1 to TRBJ2-2, with a tentative D call TRBD1 (5 bases). The CDR3 is made up of 15 amino acids. With 0 bases removed from V and 4 bases from J, the gap between germline ends came to 10 bases. Germline V gives CDR1 SGHRS, CDR2 YFSETQ. CDR3 in amino acids: CASSLVGPSTGELFF. The CDR3, as DNA: TGCGCCAGCAGCTTGGTGGGGCCGTCCACCGGGGAGCTGTTTTTT. The whole variable domain, remainder taken from reference TRBV5-1 and TRBJ2-2, is KAGVTQTPRYLIKTRGQQVTLSCSPISGHRSVSWYQQTPGQGLQFLFEYFSETQRNKGNFPGRFSGRQFSNSRSEMNVSTLELGDSALYLCASSLVGPSTGELFFGEGSRLTVL.

This clonotype was recorded many times. J is TRBJ2-7 and V is TRBV3-1; no firm D call. The CDR3 covers 15 residues. The V gene's germline CDR1 is LGHDT and CDR2 YNNKEL (reference sequence). Trimming took off 0 bases at V and 4 bases at J, with 13 bases between the two ends. The CDR3 protein is CASSQETATLYEQYF. The CDR3 DNA sequence: TGTGCCAGCAGCCAAGAAACAGCAACGCTGTACGAGCAGTACTTC.

The chain recombines TRBV4-3 with TRBJ1-4; a possible D gene is TRBD1 (5 bases). Germline-derived CDR1 and CDR2 are LGHNA and YSLEER. Trimming removed 0 bases at V and 6 bases at J, with 11 bases between. The CDR3 has 15 amino acids. CDR3 sequence reads: CASSQDPGADEKLFF. DNA of the CDR3: TGCGCCAGCAGCCAAGATCCTGGGGCGGATGAAAAACTGTTTTTT.

The table lists this clonotype with many counts. The chain uses TRBV28 and TRBJ1-6; tentative D call: TRBD1 (5 bases). With 3 bases removed from V and 10 bases from J, the gap between germline ends came to 10 bases. The CDR3 loop spans 13 amino acids. Germline assignment: CDR1 MDHEN and CDR2 SYDVKM. The CDR3 nucleotides are TGTGCCAGCAGTTTCAGGGCAAGATCACCCCTCCACTTT. It specifies CASSFRARSPLHF.

This clonotype was counted many times. The V gene is TRBV5-1, the J gene TRBJ1-1; D ambiguous. The CDR3 has 13 residues. V lost 0 bases and J lost 3, with 6 bases in between. Germline CDR1 is SGHRS and CDR2 is YFSETQ. CDR3 residues: CASSLGLDTEAFF. The CDR3 DNA is TGCGCCAGCAGCTTGGGGTTAGACACTGAAGCTTTCTTT.

The chain uses TRBV20-1 and TRBJ2-7; D unresolved. The CDR3 is 14 amino acids. V was shortened by 1 base and J by 2 bases, with 12 bases between the two germline ends. Per germline, CDR1 DFQATT and CDR2 SNEGSKA (reference sequence). The CDR3 spells CSARGWQDPYEQYF. CDR3 nucleotides: TGCAGTGCTAGAGGCTGGCAGGACCCCTACGAGCAGTACTTC.

The V gene is TRBV12-3 or TRBV12-4, the J gene TRBJ1-2; no definite D call. V lost 2 bases and J lost 6, with 1 base in between. CDR3 size: 10 residues. The CDR3 loop is CASSLNGYTF. The CDR3 coding sequence is TGTGCCAGCAGTTTAAATGGCTACACCTTC.

This clonotype was recorded a few times. The V gene is TRBV11-2, the J gene TRBJ2-1; D unclear. Looked up from germline, CDR1 is SGHAT and CDR2 is FQNNGV. The CDR3 has 15 residues. Trimming took 3 bases from V and 5 from J, leaving 14 bases between them. CDR3 in amino acids: CASSLESRRNNEQFF. CDR3 sequence (DNA): TGTGCCAGCAGCTTGGAGTCTCGACGCAACAATGAGCAGTTCTTC.

This clonotype was picked up many times. This chain connects TRBV6-4 to TRBJ1-6; D remains unclear. V was shortened by 9 bases and J by 8 bases, with 5 bases between the two germline ends. CDR1 MRHNA and CDR2 SNTAGT come from the germline V gene. This CDR3 spans 10 amino acids. This CDR3 reads CASLDSPLHF. DNA for the CDR3: TGTGCCAGTTTGGATTCACCCCTCCACTTT.

V gene TRBV5-1 combines with J gene TRBJ1-6; no clear D. CDR3 size: 14 residues. V shed 0 bases and J shed 8 bases, with 9 bases lying between them. Germline CDR1 and CDR2: SGHRS and YFSETQ. CDR3 nucleotides: TGCGCCAGCAGCTTGGTGGAAGGTGATTCACCCCTCCACTTT. Amino acid sequence: CASSLVEGDSPLHF.

This clonotype was picked up many times. The chain couples TRBV5-1 to TRBJ2-1, with a possible D match to TRBD1 (6 bases). V was pared by 4 bases and J by 9 bases, with 17 bases between. The CDR3 covers 14 residues. The germline V gene has CDR1 SGHRS and CDR2 YFSETQ. The CDR3 region has the DNA TGCGCCAGCAGCGCCGGTACGCTGGGGGCTGAGCAGTTCTTC. Translating it yields CASSAGTLGAEQFF.

This clonotype was observed a few times. The chain combines TRBV5-1 with TRBJ2-7; 11 bases agree with TRBD2. V shed 5 bases and J 1 base; nucleotides not matched to a gene: 5. Germline values: CDR1 SGHRS, CDR2 YFSETQ. CDR3 length: 15 residues. Here the CDR3 DNA reads TGCGCCAGCAGGAAAACTAGCGGGAGTTCCTACGAGCAGTACTTC. Protein: CASRKTSGSSYEQYF.

The DNA of the CDR3 is TGTGCCAGCAAAGGGGGCGACTCTGGGGCCAACGTCCTGACTTTC. It specifies CASKGGDSGANVLTF. The gene calls are TRBV6-5 and TRBJ2-6; 7 bases line up with TRBD1. CDR1 is MNHEY, CDR2 SVGAGI, per germline. This CDR3 region has 15 residues. The V segment lost 7 bases and the J segment 0 bases; nucleotides outside the gene matches: 3.